The 29 T cell receptor beta chains listed next were all sequenced from one sample in a study of T-cell memory formation after mild COVID-19. TCRdb passed the 5' RACE reads through MiXCR, listing each CDR3 protein once. The repertoire holds a few hundred thousand distinct CDR3 sequences, 15% to 20% seen once, with 20% to 25% in the top ten. Sequences were obtained from PBMCs or a T cell subset sorted from them (not recorded which). These receptors all stem from a man between 18 and 35 years old who had mild COVID-19 (a few samples of this study predate the infection). Cell type and time point are not known.

This clonotype turned up a few times. This rearrangement joins TRBV18 to TRBJ2-2; TRBD1 is a possible D gene (6 bases). Trimming pared 2 bases from V and 1 base from J, leaving 14 bases between. Germline V gene data show CDR1 as KGHSH and CDR2 as LQKENI. The CDR3 is 17 residues long. CDR3 sequence: CASSPTTGTGNTGELFF. The CDR3 DNA sequence: TGTGCCAGCTCACCAACTACAGGGACGGGGAACACCGGGGAGCTGTTTTTT.

The CDR3 coding sequence is TGTGCCAGCAGCTGGGGACAGTCAAGAAACACCATATATTTT. This gives the protein CASSWGQSRNTIYF. The J gene is TRBJ1-3, the V gene TRBV7-9; 7 nucleotides line up with TRBD1. The germline gives CDR1 SEHNR, CDR2 FQNEAQ (reference sequence). J lost 5 bases, V lost 4 bases, and 5 bases had no gene match. The CDR3 sequence is 14 residues long.

This clonotype was counted a few times. This chain connects TRBV20-1 to TRBJ1-2; possible D gene TRBD1, 5 bases. Trimming took 3 bases from V and 7 from J, leaving 18 bases between them. The CDR3 consists of 14 residues. In germline, CDR1 is DFQATT, CDR2 SNEGSKA (reference sequence). CDR3 nucleotides: TGCAGTGCTAGGGAAGGGGCCGTGGGTCGTGGCTACACCTTC. This sequence encodes CSAREGAVGRGYTF.

Only one count was recorded for this clonotype. This rearrangement joins TRBV12-3 or TRBV12-4 to TRBJ2-7, with D perhaps given as TRBD1 or TRBD2 (5 bases each). Trimming stripped 3 bases from V and 2 bases from J, with 8 bases between. CDR3 length: 13 amino acids. The CDR3 region is CASSFGTAYEQYV. CDR3 DNA sequence: TGTGCCAGCAGTTTTGGGACGGCCTACGAGCAGTACGTC.

This chain joins TRBV6-2 or TRBV6-3 and TRBJ1-1; 7 bases align to TRBD1. With V trimmed by 5 bases and J by 0 bases, 6 bases remained unmatched. CDR3 length: 15 amino acids. Germline V gene data show CDR1 as MNHEY and CDR2 as SVGEGT. This CDR3 reads CASSIWDRLNTEAFF. The CDR3 bases are TGTGCCAGCAGTATATGGGACAGATTGAACACTGAAGCTTTCTTT.

This clonotype was seen ten or more times. V usage is TRBV5-1 and J usage is TRBJ2-1; TRBD1 aligns across 12 bases. This CDR3 contains 14 residues. After removal of 5 bases from V and 10 bases from J, the junction contained 7 bases not matched to a gene. Germline CDR1 reads SGHRS; CDR2 reads YFSETQ. The CDR3 coding sequence is TGCGCCAGCAGTTCCGGGACAGGGGGCTGGGAGCAGTTCTTC. This encodes CASSSGTGGWEQFF.

This clonotype appeared many times. The chain employs TRBV11-2 and TRBJ2-3, with 8 bases fitting TRBD1. V dropped 5 bases and J dropped 0; count of bases not matched to a gene: 7. In germline, CDR1 is SGHAT, CDR2 FQNNGV. This CDR3 comprises 16 residues. The CDR3 sequence is CASSARTGTSTDTQYF. CDR3 nucleotide sequence: TGTGCCAGCAGCGCCCGGACAGGGACTAGCACAGATACGCAGTATTTT.

The V call is TRBV3-1, the J call TRBJ1-1, with TRBD1 matching over 7 bases. CDR1 and CDR2 (germline): LGHDT, YNNKEL (reference sequence). The trim removed 4 bases at V and 5 bases at J, leaving 10 bases unmatched. CDR3 size: 15 residues. The CDR3 nucleotides read TGTGCCAGCAGCCCGCACGACAGGGCGGGGACTGAAGCTTTCTTT. This encodes CASSPHDRAGTEAFF.

Only a few counts were recorded for this clonotype. The chain recombines TRBV6-5 with TRBJ1-2; D call uncertain. CDR3 length: 15 amino acids. The V end was cut by 6 bases, the J end by 3 bases, with 17 bases between. Germline V gene sequence: CDR1 MNHEY, CDR2 SVGAGI. The CDR3 DNA follows: TGTGCCAGCAGGACGGACGGAACAGCTCACTATGGCTACACCTTC. Its protein is CASRTDGTAHYGYTF.

This chain links TRBV29-1 with TRBJ2-7, with 10 bases lining up with TRBD1. Germline CDR1 reads SQVTM; CDR2 reads ANQGSEA. J lost 5 bases, V lost 7 bases, and 8 bases had no gene match. This CDR3 is built from 13 residues. This CDR3 is CSAGTGTGDEQYV. The CDR3 DNA is TGCAGCGCAGGCACCGGGACAGGGGACGAGCAGTACGTC.

V and J are TRBV20-1 and TRBJ1-1; D is unclear. V shed 3 bases and J shed 6 bases, with 14 bases lying between them. This CDR3 spans 13 amino acids. Germline V CDR1 and CDR2: DFQATT, SNEGSKA (reference sequence). As DNA, the CDR3 is TGCAGTGCTAGTCGGGGAGAGAGGGCTGAAGCTTTCTTT. This sequence encodes CSASRGERAEAFF.

This clonotype was counted a few times. This rearrangement joins TRBV5-6 to TRBJ2-5; D remains ambiguous. V shed 0 bases and J shed 1 base, with 7 bases lying between them. CDR1 and CDR2 from the germline V gene are SGHDT and YYEEEE. The length of the CDR3 is 14 residues. CDR3 protein: CASSLELLQETQYF. The CDR3 region has the DNA TGTGCCAGCAGCTTGGAACTACTCCAAGAGACCCAGTACTTC.

There are a few counts of this clonotype. The rearrangement links TRBV7-9 to TRBJ2-7; the D gene is possibly TRBD2 (6 bases). CDR3 size: 17 residues. V was clipped by 5 bases and J by 0 bases, with 20 bases between them. Germline CDR1 and CDR2: SEHNR and FQNEAQ (reference sequence). This CDR3 reads CASSPGTPTVTSYEQYF. CDR3 nucleotides: TGTGCCAGCAGCCCGGGGACTCCCACGGTAACCTCCTACGAGCAGTACTTC.

The CDR3 DNA follows: TGTGCCAGCAGCCAAGCGTGGTCGAACACTGAAGCTTTCTTT. Protein product: CASSQAWSNTEAFF. The chain couples TRBV3-1 to TRBJ1-1; D is unclear. From germline, CDR1 is LGHDT and CDR2 YNNKEL (reference sequence). Trimming shortened V by 1 base and J by 1 base, and 7 bases separated the two germline ends. This CDR3 comprises 14 residues.

This clonotype appeared many times. This rearrangement joins TRBV7-2 to TRBJ1-5; D is perhaps TRBD1 (6 bases). There are 13 residues in the CDR3. Trimming removed 4 bases at V and 2 bases at J, with 6 bases between. CDR1 SGHTA and CDR2 FQGNSA come from the germline V gene. CDR3 sequence reads: CASSYRGNQPQHF. CDR3 nucleotide sequence: TGTGCCAGCAGCTACAGGGGCAATCAGCCCCAGCATTTT. The full variable domain, its missing parts supplied by reference TRBV7-2 and TRBJ1-5, is GAGVSQSPSNKVTEKGKDVELRCDPISGHTALYWYRQSLGQGLEFLIYFQGNSAPDKSGLPSDRFSAERTGGSVSTLTIQRTQQEDSAVYLCASSYRGNQPQHFGDGTRLSIL.

This chain joins TRBV6-5 and TRBJ2-5; D is undetermined. Per germline, CDR1 MNHEY and CDR2 SVGAGI. CDR3 size: 12 residues. Deletions cut 2 bases from V and 7 bases from J, with 8 bases between. The CDR3 DNA is TGTGCCAGCAGTTACGACTCGGGGACCCAGTACTTC. This encodes CASSYDSGTQYF.

The V call is TRBV20-1, the J call TRBJ1-6, with unresolved D. The V and J ends lost 5 bases and 0 bases respectively, with 5 bases between them. This CDR3 spans 13 amino acids. The V gene's germline CDR1 is DFQATT and CDR2 SNEGSKA (reference sequence). CDR3 amino acids: CSAQSSYNSPLHF. The CDR3 DNA reads TGCAGTGCTCAGAGCTCCTATAATTCACCCCTCCACTTT.

There are a few counts of this clonotype. This sequence joins TRBV4-1 and TRBJ1-1; D unresolved. V was trimmed by 0 bases and J by 3 bases, leaving 8 bases between them. The CDR3 consists of 14 residues. CDR1 MGHRA and CDR2 YSYEKL come from the germline V gene. CDR3 nucleotide sequence: TGCGCCAGCAGCCAAGATAACCCGGACACTGAAGCTTTCTTT. It specifies CASSQDNPDTEAFF.

The chain recombines TRBV12-3 or TRBV12-4 with TRBJ1-3, with D maybe TRBD1 (5 bases). Trimming shortened V by 5 bases and J by 0 bases, and 20 bases separated the two germline ends. The CDR3 is 18 residues long. The CDR3 sequence is CASSTPQGGASSGNTIYF. DNA for the CDR3: TGTGCCAGCAGTACCCCGCAGGGCGGGGCTTCCTCTGGAAACACCATATATTTT.

The rearrangement joins TRBV7-3 to TRBJ2-7; 8 nucleotides align to TRBD1. This CDR3 is 15 amino acids long. Trimming at V came to 5 bases and at J to 6 bases, leaving 12 bases not matched to a gene. Germline CDR1 SGHTA, CDR2 FQGTGA. DNA of the CDR3: TGTGCCAGCAGCCCCACCCGGACAGGGCGGTGCGAGCAGTACGTC. This codes for CASSPTRTGRCEQYV.

There are many counts of this clonotype. This sequence joins TRBV7-6 and TRBJ2-2, with unresolved D. The V end lost 0 bases, the J end lost 2 bases, and 4 bases lay between the germline ends. The CDR3 contains 14 residues. Germline loops: CDR1 SGHVS, CDR2 FNYEAQ. The DNA for the CDR3 is TGTGCCAGCAGCTTAGCTGCTAACACCGGGGAGCTGTTTTTT. Its translation: CASSLAANTGELFF.

The chain employs TRBV5-1 and TRBJ2-7, with D unresolved. Trimming left V 0 bases short and J 4 bases short, with 11 bases between. Germline CDR1 reads SGHRS; CDR2 reads YFSETQ. The CDR3 is made up of 14 amino acids. The CDR3 here is CASSLDGLLYEQYV. DNA of the CDR3: TGCGCCAGCAGCTTGGACGGGTTGCTTTACGAGCAGTACGTC.

V usage is TRBV7-9 and J usage is TRBJ2-1, with D possibly matching TRBD1 (6 bases). CDR1 and CDR2 (germline): SEHNR, FQNEAQ (reference sequence). The ends were cut back, 5 bases at V and 6 bases at J, with 20 bases in the middle. CDR3 length: 16 residues. The DNA for the CDR3 is TGTGCCAGCAGCCCGCAGGGGCGAGGCACCTTCAATGAGCAGTTCTTC. Translating it yields CASSPQGRGTFNEQFF.

The J gene is TRBJ2-7, the V gene TRBV4-3, with D perhaps TRBD1 (5 bases). The CDR3 runs 16 residues. Germline-derived CDR1 and CDR2 are LGHNA and YSLEER. V lost 0 bases and J 2 bases, leaving 14 bases between the germline ends. The chain's CDR3 is CASSQEVQGTTYEQYF. CDR3 sequence (DNA): TGCGCCAGCAGCCAAGAGGTTCAGGGCACTACCTACGAGCAGTACTTC.

This clonotype has ten or more counts. CDR3 amino acids: CASSRIGEIGYGYTF. The CDR3 DNA follows: TGTGCCAGCAGCCGGATTGGGGAGATCGGCTATGGCTACACCTTC. The rearrangement joins TRBV12-3 or TRBV12-4 to TRBJ1-2, with D hard to call. The CDR3 contains 15 residues. The ends were cut back, 6 bases at V and 4 bases at J, with 18 bases in the middle.

This CDR3 is CASSREGGYYGYTF. As DNA, the CDR3 is TGTGCCAGCAGTAGAGAAGGGGGATACTATGGCTACACCTTC. The V and J genes are TRBV28 and TRBJ1-2; D might be TRBD1 (6 bases). Germline values: CDR1 MDHEN, CDR2 SYDVKM. Between the trimmed V and J ends, which lost 5 bases and 3 bases, there was a span of 13 bases. The CDR3 has 14 residues.

This clonotype was seen a handful of times. This rearrangement joins TRBV28 to TRBJ1-2; D remains unclear. Looked up from germline, CDR1 is MDHEN and CDR2 is SYDVKM. The CDR3 consists of 15 residues. Trimming shortened V by 4 bases and J by 4 bases, and 16 bases separated the two germline ends. This CDR3 is CASSSSGRRLYGYTF. The CDR3 DNA follows: TGTGCCAGCAGTTCCTCAGGCAGGAGACTCTATGGCTACACCTTC.

This clonotype has just a few counts. V is TRBV29-1 and J is TRBJ1-2; D is uncertain. Deletions cut 2 bases from V and 4 bases from J, with 11 bases between. The CDR3 is 13 residues long. Per germline, CDR1 SQVTM and CDR2 ANQGSEA. The CDR3 protein is CSVESGQLYGYTF. The CDR3 DNA follows: TGCAGCGTTGAATCCGGGCAGCTCTATGGCTACACCTTC. Full variable domain (outside the CDR3, taken from reference TRBV29-1 and TRBJ1-2): SAVISQKPSRDICQRGTSLTIQCQVDSQVTMMFWYRQQPGQSLTLIATANQGSEATYESGFVIDKFPISRPNLTFSTLTVSNMSPEDSSIYLCSVESGQLYGYTFGSGTRLTVV.

This clonotype was counted between two and nine times. The chain carries TRBV10-1 and TRBJ2-1, with 8 bases aligning to TRBD2. This CDR3 comprises 16 residues. CDR1 and CDR2 from the germline V gene are WNHNN and SYGVQD (reference sequence). The trim removed 6 bases at V and 5 bases at J, leaving 12 bases unmatched. The CDR3 is CASSSVAGLGHNEQFF. In nucleotides, the CDR3 is TGCGCCAGCAGCTCGGTAGCGGGACTAGGCCACAATGAGCAGTTCTTC.